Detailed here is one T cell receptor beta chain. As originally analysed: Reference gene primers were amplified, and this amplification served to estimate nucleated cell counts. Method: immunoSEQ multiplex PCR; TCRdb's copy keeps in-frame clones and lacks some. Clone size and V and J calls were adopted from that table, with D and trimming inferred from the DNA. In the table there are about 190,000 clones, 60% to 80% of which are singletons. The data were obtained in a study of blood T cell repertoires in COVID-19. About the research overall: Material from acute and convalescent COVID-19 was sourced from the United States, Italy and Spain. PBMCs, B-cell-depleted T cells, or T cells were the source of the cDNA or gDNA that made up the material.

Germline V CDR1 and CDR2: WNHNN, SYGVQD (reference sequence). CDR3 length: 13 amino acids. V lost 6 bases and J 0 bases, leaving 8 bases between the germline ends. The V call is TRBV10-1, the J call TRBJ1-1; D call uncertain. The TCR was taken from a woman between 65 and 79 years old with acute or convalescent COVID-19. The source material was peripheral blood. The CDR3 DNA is TGCGCCAGCAGGAGGGATTTGAACACTGAAGCTTTCTTT. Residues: CASRRDLNTEAFF.